This passage covers 18 T cell receptor beta chains from one sample sequenced in a study of T cells in Graves' hyperthyroidism and ophthalmopathy. Amplified TCR beta CDR3 regions came from RNA transcripts. The HTBI primer set served for first-round RT-PCR of the TCR CDR3. TCRdb re-analysed the multiplex PCR reads in MiXCR, keeping a single row per CDR3 protein. Of 350,000 or so distinct CDR3 sequences detected, around a sixth appear once; the ten largest clones hold approximately 49%. The sample was blood. The receptors stem from a woman aged 50 to 60 with Graves' hyperthyroidism.

The chain employs TRBV6-5 and TRBJ1-2, with D possibly matching TRBD1 (6 bases). Looked up from germline, CDR1 is MNHEY and CDR2 is SVGAGI. Trimming removed 4 bases from V and 4 bases from J, with 16 bases in between. The CDR3 contains 15 residues. CDR3 loop: CASSFGTGGIYGYTF. The CDR3 DNA sequence: TGTGCCAGCAGTTTCGGGACCGGGGGCATCTATGGCTACACCTTC.

This clonotype appeared a few times. The genes are TRBV28 and TRBJ1-1; D is ambiguous. The CDR3 loop spans 14 amino acids. Trimming took 6 bases from V and 0 from J, leaving 11 bases between them. Germline V CDR1 and CDR2: MDHEN, SYDVKM. CDR3 in amino acids: CASSRSLMNTEAFF. The CDR3 DNA reads TGTGCCAGCAGCCGATCCCTCATGAACACTGAAGCTTTCTTT.

This clonotype was counted at least ten times. V and J are TRBV5-8 and TRBJ1-2; 7 positions match TRBD1. Germline lookup yields CDR1 SGHTS and CDR2 YDEGEE. CDR3 size: 15 residues. V dropped 5 bases and J dropped 0; count of bases not matched to a gene: 7. The CDR3 DNA reads TGTGCCAGCAGTCACACGACAGGGTCTAACTATGGCTACACCTTC. Encoded protein: CASSHTTGSNYGYTF.

The chain combines TRBV27 with TRBJ2-2, with D unresolved. Germline CDR1 MNHEY, CDR2 SMNVEV (reference sequence). Trimming removed 0 bases at V and 3 bases at J, with 11 bases between. The CDR3 contains 16 residues. The CDR3 sequence is CASSLSFGDDTGELFF. The CDR3 DNA follows: TGTGCCAGCAGTTTATCATTTGGCGACGACACCGGGGAGCTGTTTTTT.

The chain links TRBV4-2 to TRBJ1-1, with D hard to call. Germline V gene sequence: CDR1 LGHNA, CDR2 YNFKEQ. CDR3 length: 15 residues. V shed 3 bases and J shed 6 bases, with 17 bases lying between them. The CDR3: CASSQLSAGSAEAFF. DNA of the CDR3: TGTGCCAGCAGCCAGCTCAGTGCGGGAAGCGCTGAAGCTTTCTTT.

The sample holds many counts of this clonotype. This chain links TRBV28 with TRBJ2-3; 16 bases are shared with TRBD2. In germline, CDR1 is MDHEN, CDR2 SYDVKM. The CDR3 sequence is 17 residues long. V shed 5 bases, J shed 6 bases, and the junction held 8 bases outside the gene matches. The CDR3 protein is CASSVPGLAGGGDTQYF. The CDR3 coding sequence is TGTGCCAGCAGTGTCCCGGGACTAGCGGGAGGGGGGGATACGCAGTATTTT.

The V call is TRBV30, the J call TRBJ1-5, with a possible D match to TRBD1 (5 bases). V was trimmed by 3 bases and J by 5 bases, leaving 11 bases between them. The germline V gene encodes CDR1 GTSNPN and CDR2 SVGIG (reference sequence). The CDR3 has 13 amino acids. In DNA form, the CDR3 reads TGTGCCTGGAGCACAGGAATAGATCAGCCCCAGCATTTT. It codes for CAWSTGIDQPQHF.

A few counts support this clonotype. This may arise from a read error, as a much more abundant clone is one base away. The CDR3 carries no conserved terminal phenylalanine or tryptophan, so it likely arises from a read error. The rearrangement links TRBV2 to TRBJ1-2, with a possible D match to TRBD1 (6 bases). Germline lookup yields CDR1 SNHLY and CDR2 FYNNEI. Trimming removed 7 bases at V and 8 bases at J, with 14 bases between. The CDR3 has 12 residues. The CDR3 sequence: CASILNREGYTL. CDR3 DNA: TGTGCCAGCATCTTAAACAGGGAAGGCTACACCCTC.

This clonotype was counted at least ten times. The V call is TRBV10-3, the J call TRBJ2-5; either TRBD1 or TRBD2 may supply D (5 bases each). Trimming removed 11 bases at V and 1 base at J, with 11 bases between. Per the germline V gene, CDR1 is ENHRY and CDR2 is SYGVKD. This CDR3 region has 12 residues. The CDR3 nucleotides are TGTGCCGGGGGACCCGGCCAAGAGACCCAGTACTTC. This codes for CAGGPGQETQYF.

This clonotype has a count of ten or more. The chain combines TRBV6-6 with TRBJ1-1, with D perhaps matching TRBD1 (6 bases). The germline gives CDR1 MNHNY, CDR2 SVGAGI (reference sequence). The CDR3 contains 15 residues. V was cut by 2 bases and J by 0 bases, with 10 bases left in between. CDR3 bases: TGTGCCAGCAGTTACAGGACAGCTATGAACACTGAAGCTTTCTTT. Amino acid sequence: CASSYRTAMNTEAFF.

This clonotype was counted many times. J is TRBJ2-4 and V is TRBV28; 8 bases are a match to TRBD1. The CDR3 is 12 residues long. Germline CDR1 and CDR2: MDHEN and SYDVKM. Trimming removed 10 bases from V and 7 bases from J; junction bases left unmatched: 6. The CDR3 DNA follows: TGTGCCACCGCGACAGGGGTGAACATTCAGTACTTC. This translates into CATATGVNIQYF.

The sample holds a few counts of this clonotype. The chain links TRBV3-1 to TRBJ1-5; TRBD1 agrees at 7 bases. In germline, CDR1 is LGHDT, CDR2 YNNKEL (reference sequence). Germline trimming cut 1 base from V and 6 bases from J; bases unmatched to any gene: 6. The CDR3 sequence is 15 residues long. CDR3 DNA sequence: TGTGCCAGCAGCCAAGCCCGACAGGGAGGTCAGCCCCAGCATTTT. This codes for CASSQARQGGQPQHF.

This clonotype was recorded many times. The CDR3 here is CASSQTGTKYNEQFF. CDR3 DNA: TGTGCCAGCAGCCAAACCGGGACGAAGTACAATGAGCAGTTCTTC. The chain is built from TRBV3-1 and TRBJ2-1; D is tentatively TRBD1 or TRBD2 (5 bases each). The CDR3 totals 15 residues. V lost 2 bases to trimming and J lost 4 bases, with 12 bases between them. Per germline, CDR1 LGHDT and CDR2 YNNKEL (reference sequence).

This clonotype was observed a handful of times. This rearrangement joins TRBV19 to TRBJ1-2; D remains ambiguous. Germline V gene sequence: CDR1 LNHDA, CDR2 SQIVND (reference sequence). The CDR3 covers 13 residues. V was cut by 2 bases and J by 2 bases, with 6 bases left in between. The CDR3 DNA is TGTGCCAGTAGTATAAGAGGGAACTATGGCTACACCTTC. Protein sequence: CASSIRGNYGYTF.

This clonotype was recorded at least ten times. This chain uses TRBV27 with TRBJ2-1; 11 bases align to TRBD1. V dropped 9 bases and J dropped 7; count of bases not matched to a gene: 8. The germline V gene has CDR1 MNHEY and CDR2 SMNVEV (reference sequence). This CDR3 comprises 14 residues. CDR3 residues: CASSDRGHRNEQFF. The CDR3 coding sequence is TGTGCCAGTTCGGACAGGGGGCATAGGAATGAGCAGTTCTTC.

Ten or more counts support this clonotype. The chain uses TRBV12-3 or TRBV12-4 and TRBJ2-5, with 10 bases fitting TRBD1. The CDR3 contains 15 residues. V trimming: 2 bases; J trimming: 5 bases; junction bases outside the gene matches: 5. CDR3 loop: CASSLRTGGLETQYF. The DNA for the CDR3 is TGTGCCAGCAGTTTAAGGACAGGGGGTCTGGAGACCCAGTACTTC.

This clonotype was detected many times. The chain links TRBV20-1 to TRBJ2-5, with TRBD1 as a possible D gene (5 bases). The CDR3 has 16 residues. The germline CDR1 and CDR2 sequences are DFQATT and SNEGSKA (reference sequence). Deletions cut 3 bases from V and 1 base from J, with 18 bases between. CDR3 sequence (DNA): TGCAGTGCTAGCCCGAGCAGGGCGGCGGTCCAAGAGACCCAGTACTTC. Translation gives CSASPSRAAVQETQYF.

This clonotype was counted a few times. V usage is TRBV6-5 and J usage is TRBJ2-7; perhaps TRBD1 as D (6 bases). The CDR3 runs to 14 residues. Trimming left V 2 bases short and J 0 bases short, with 8 bases between. The V gene's germline CDR1 is MNHEY and CDR2 SVGAGI. CDR3 sequence: CASSYQGGSYEQYF. Written as DNA, the CDR3 is TGTGCCAGCAGTTACCAAGGGGGCTCCTACGAGCAGTACTTC.